The present TCR beta chain was sequenced within a study of T-cell memory formation after mild COVID-19. Study summary: Across donors, TCR clusters were largely donor specific.

Via MiXCR, TCRdb re-called the 5' RACE reads, giving one row per CDR3 protein. The sample includes roughly 110,000 distinct CDR3 sequences, over 15% of them seen just once. This clonotype was found a few times. Its target is not known. Germline CDR1 is SGDLS and CDR2 is YYNGEE. The CDR3 is 14 residues long. The ends were cut back, 0 bases at V and 1 base at J, with 7 bases in the middle. Study-level findings and limits: Later expanders leaned CD4+, whereas day 15 to 85 contracting clones were balanced CD4/CD8.

Material for sequencing was PBMCs or a T cell subset sorted from them (not recorded which). The chain recombines TRBV9 with TRBJ1-1; D gene ambiguous. The sequence came from an adult woman who had mild COVID-19 (a few samples of this study predate the infection). Cell type and time point are not known. The CDR3 spells CASSVASGNTEAFF. As DNA, the CDR3 is TGTGCCAGCAGCGTAGCTTCAGGGAACACTGAAGCTTTCTTT.